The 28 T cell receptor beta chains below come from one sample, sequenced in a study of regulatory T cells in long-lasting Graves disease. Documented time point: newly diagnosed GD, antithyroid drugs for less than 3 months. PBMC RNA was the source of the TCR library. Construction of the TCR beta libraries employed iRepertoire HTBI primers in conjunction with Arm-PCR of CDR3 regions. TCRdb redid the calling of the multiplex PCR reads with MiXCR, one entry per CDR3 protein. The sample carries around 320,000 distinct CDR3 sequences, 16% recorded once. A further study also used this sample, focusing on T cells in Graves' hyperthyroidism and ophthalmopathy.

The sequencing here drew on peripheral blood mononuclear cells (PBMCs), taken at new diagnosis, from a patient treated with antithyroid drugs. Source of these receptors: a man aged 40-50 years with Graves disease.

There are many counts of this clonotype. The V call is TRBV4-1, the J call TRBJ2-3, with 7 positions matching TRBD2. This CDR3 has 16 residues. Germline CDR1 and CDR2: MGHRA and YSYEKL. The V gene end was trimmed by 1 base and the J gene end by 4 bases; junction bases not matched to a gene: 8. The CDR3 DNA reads TGCGCCAGCAGCCAAGGACTAGCTCAGCGAGCAGATACGCAGTATTTT. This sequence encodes CASSQGLAQRADTQYF.

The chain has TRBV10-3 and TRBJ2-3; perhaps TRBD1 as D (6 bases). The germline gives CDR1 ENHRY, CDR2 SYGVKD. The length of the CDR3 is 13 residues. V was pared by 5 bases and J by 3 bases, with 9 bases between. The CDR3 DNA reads TGTGCCATCAGTAACAGGGTGACAGATACGCAGTATTTT. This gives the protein CAISNRVTDTQYF.

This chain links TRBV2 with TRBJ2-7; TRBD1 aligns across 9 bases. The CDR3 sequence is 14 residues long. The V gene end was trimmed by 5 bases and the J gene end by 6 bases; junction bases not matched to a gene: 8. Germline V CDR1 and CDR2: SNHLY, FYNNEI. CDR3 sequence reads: CASSMETGGAEQYF. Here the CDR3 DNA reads TGTGCCAGCAGTATGGAGACAGGGGGTGCCGAGCAGTACTTC.

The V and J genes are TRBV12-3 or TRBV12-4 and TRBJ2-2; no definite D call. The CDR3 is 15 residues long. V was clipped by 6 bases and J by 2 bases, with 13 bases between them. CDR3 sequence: CASSLMLANTGELFF. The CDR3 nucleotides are TGTGCCAGCAGCCTCATGTTAGCCAACACCGGGGAGCTGTTTTTT.

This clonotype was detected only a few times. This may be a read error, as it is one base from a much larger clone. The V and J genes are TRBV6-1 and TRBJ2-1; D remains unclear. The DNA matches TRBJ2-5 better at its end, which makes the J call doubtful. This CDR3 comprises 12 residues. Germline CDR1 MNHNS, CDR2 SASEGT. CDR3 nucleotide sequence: TGTGCCAGCAGTGAAGCGCTACGGACCCAGTACTTC. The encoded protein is CASSEALRTQYF.

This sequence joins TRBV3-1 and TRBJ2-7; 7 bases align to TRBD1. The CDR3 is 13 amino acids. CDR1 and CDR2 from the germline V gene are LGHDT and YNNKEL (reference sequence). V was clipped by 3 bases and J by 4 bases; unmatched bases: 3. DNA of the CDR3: TGTGCCAGCAGCCACTTACAGGGGTACGAGCAGTACTTC. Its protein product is CASSHLQGYEQYF.

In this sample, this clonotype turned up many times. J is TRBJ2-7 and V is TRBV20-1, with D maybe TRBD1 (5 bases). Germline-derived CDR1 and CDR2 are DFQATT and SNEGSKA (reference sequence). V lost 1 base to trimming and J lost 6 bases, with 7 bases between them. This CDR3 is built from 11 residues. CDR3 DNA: TGCAGTGCTAGAGGGGGCCGCGAGCAGTACTTC. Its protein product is CSARGGREQYF.

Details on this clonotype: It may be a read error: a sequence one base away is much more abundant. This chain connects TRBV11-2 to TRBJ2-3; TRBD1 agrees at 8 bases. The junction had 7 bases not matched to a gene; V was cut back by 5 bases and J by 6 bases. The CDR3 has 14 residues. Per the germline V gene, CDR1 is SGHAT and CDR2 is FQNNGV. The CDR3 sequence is CASSPGQVADTQYF. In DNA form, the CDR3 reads TGTGCCAGCAGCCCGGGACAGGTTGCCGATACGCAGTATTTT.

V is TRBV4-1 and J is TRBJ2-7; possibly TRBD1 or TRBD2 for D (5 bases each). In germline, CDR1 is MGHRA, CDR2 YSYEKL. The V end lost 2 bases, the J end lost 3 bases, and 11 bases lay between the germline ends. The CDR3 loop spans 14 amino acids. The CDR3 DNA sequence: TGCGCCAGCAGCCAACCGGGACGGATCTACGAGCAGTACTTC. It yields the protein CASSQPGRIYEQYF.

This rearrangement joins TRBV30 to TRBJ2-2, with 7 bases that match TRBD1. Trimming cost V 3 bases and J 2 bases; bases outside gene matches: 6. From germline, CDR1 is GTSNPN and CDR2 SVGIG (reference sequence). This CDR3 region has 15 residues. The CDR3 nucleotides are TGTGCCTGGAGACCGGGACAGCGCAACACCGGGGAGCTGTTTTTT. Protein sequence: CAWRPGQRNTGELFF.

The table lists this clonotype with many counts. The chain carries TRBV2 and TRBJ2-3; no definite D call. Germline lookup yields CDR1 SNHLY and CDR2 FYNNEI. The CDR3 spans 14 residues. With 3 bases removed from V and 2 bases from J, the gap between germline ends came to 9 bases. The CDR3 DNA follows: TGTGCCAGCAGTGAGAGGCAGATCACAGATACGCAGTATTTT. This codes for CASSERQITDTQYF.

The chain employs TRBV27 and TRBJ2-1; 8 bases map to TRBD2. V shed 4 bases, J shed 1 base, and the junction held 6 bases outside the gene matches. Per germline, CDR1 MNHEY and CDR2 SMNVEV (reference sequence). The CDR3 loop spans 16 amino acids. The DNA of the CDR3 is TGTGCCAGCAGTTCAAGCGGGGGCCTTTCCTACAATGAGCAGTTCTTC. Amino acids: CASSSSGGLSYNEQFF.

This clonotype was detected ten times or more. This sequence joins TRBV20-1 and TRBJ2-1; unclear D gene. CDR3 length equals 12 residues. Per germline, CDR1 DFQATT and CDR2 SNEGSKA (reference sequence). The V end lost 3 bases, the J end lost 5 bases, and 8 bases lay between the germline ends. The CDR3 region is CSASSRDNEQFF. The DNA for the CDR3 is TGCAGTGCTAGCAGCAGAGACAATGAGCAGTTCTTC.

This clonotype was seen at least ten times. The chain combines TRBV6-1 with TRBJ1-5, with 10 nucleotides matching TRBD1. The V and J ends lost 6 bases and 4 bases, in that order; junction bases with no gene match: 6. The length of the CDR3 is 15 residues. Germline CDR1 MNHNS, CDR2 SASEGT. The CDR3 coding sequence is TGTGCCAGCAGGCCGGGACAGGGGTTGAATCAGCCCCAGCATTTT. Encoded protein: CASRPGQGLNQPQHF.

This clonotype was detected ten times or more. CDR3 amino acids: CASSLWGARGTEAFF. Written as DNA, the CDR3 is TGTGCCAGCAGTTTATGGGGGGCGCGAGGCACTGAAGCTTTCTTT. This rearrangement joins TRBV28 to TRBJ1-1; possible D gene TRBD1, 6 bases. Deletions cut 0 bases from V and 4 bases from J, with 12 bases between. Germline-derived CDR1 and CDR2 are MDHEN and SYDVKM. The length of the CDR3 is 15 residues.

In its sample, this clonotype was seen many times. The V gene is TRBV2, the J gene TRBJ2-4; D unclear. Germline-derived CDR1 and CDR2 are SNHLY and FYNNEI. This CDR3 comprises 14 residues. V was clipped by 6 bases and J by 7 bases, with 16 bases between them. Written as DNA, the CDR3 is TGTGCCAGCAGCCCCGACTCCTTCGGTAACATTCAGTACTTC. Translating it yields CASSPDSFGNIQYF.

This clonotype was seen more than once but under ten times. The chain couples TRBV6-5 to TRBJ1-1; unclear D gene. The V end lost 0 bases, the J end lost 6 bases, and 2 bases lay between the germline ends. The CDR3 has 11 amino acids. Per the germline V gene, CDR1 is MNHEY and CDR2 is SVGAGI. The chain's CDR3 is CASSYSSEAFF. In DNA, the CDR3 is TGTGCCAGCAGTTACTCTTCTGAAGCTTTCTTT.

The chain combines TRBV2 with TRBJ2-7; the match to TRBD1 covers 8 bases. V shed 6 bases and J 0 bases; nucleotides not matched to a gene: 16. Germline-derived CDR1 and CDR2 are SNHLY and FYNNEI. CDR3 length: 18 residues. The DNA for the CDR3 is TGTGCCAGCAGCAACCCATTTTTCGGACAGGGAAGCTCCTACGAGCAGTACTTC. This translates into CASSNPFFGQGSSYEQYF.

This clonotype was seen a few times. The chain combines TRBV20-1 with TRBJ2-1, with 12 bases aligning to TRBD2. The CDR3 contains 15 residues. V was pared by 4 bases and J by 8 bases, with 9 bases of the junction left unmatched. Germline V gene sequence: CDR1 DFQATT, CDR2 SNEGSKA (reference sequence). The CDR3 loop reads CSAIQGTSGFYEQFF. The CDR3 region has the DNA TGCAGTGCTATCCAAGGGACTAGCGGGTTTTATGAGCAGTTCTTC.

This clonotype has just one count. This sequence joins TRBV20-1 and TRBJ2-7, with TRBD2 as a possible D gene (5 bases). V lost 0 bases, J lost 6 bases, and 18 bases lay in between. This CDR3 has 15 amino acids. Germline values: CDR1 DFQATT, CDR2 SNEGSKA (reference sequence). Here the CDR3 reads CSARDRGSGLFEQYF. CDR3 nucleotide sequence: TGCAGTGCTAGAGATCGGGGATCCGGTCTTTTCGAGCAGTACTTC.

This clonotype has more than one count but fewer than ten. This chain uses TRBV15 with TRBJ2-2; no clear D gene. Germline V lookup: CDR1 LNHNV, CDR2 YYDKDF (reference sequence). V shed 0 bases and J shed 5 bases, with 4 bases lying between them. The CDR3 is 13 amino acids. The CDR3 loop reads CATSRDLTGELFF. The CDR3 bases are TGTGCCACCAGCAGAGATCTTACCGGGGAGCTGTTTTTT.

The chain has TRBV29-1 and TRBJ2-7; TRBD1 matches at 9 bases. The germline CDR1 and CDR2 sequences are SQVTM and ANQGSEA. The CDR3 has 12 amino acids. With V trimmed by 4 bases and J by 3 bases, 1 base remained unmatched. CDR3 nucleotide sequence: TGCAGCGTTGTGGGACAGGGCTACGAGCAGTACTTC. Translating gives CSVVGQGYEQYF.

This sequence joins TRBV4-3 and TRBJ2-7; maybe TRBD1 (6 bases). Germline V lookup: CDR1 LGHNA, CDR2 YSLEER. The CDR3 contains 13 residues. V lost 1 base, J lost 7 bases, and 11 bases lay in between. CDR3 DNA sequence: TGCGCCAGCAGCCAAGCCACAGGGTGGGAGCAGTACTTC. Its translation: CASSQATGWEQYF.

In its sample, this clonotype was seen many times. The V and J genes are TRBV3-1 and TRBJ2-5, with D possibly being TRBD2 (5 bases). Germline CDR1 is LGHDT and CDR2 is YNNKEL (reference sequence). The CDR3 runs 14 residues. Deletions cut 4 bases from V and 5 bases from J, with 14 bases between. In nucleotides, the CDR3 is TGTGCCAGCAGCCCCCTGGGGAGTGGTGAGACCCAGTACTTC. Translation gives CASSPLGSGETQYF.

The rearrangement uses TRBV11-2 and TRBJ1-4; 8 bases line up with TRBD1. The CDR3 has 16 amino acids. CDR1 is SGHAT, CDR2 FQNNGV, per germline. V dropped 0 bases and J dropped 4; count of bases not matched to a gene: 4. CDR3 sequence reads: CASSLDQGALNEKLFF. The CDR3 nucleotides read TGTGCCAGCAGCTTAGACCAGGGGGCTCTTAATGAAAAACTGTTTTTT. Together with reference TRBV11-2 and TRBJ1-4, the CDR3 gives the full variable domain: EAGVAQSPRYKIIEKRQSVAFWCNPISGHATLYWYQQILGQGPKLLIQFQNNGVVDDSQLPKDRFSAERLKGVDSTLKIQPAKLEDSAVYLCASSLDQGALNEKLFFGSGTQLSVL.

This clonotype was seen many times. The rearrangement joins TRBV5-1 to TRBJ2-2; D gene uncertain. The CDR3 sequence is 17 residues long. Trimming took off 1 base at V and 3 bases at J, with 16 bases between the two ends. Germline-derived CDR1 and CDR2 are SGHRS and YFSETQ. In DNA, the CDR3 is TGCGCCAGCAGCTTGCTGTGGGATGCGTCGGACACCGGGGAGCTGTTTTTT. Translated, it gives CASSLLWDASDTGELFF.

CDR3 loop: CASSQRLAGNTDTQYF. CDR3 DNA: TGTGCCAGCAGCCAAAGACTAGCGGGGAACACAGATACGCAGTATTTT. The V gene is TRBV7-2, the J gene TRBJ2-3; 11 nucleotides line up with TRBD2. Germline values: CDR1 SGHTA, CDR2 FQGNSA. V lost 5 bases, J lost 2 bases, and 6 bases stayed unmatched. The CDR3 is 16 residues long.

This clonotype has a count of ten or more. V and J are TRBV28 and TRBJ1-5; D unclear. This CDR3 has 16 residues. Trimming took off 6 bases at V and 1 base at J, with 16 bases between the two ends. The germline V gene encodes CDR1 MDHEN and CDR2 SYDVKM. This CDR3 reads CASSPRGRGSNQPQHF. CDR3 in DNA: TGTGCCAGCAGCCCACGGGGTCGCGGGAGCAATCAGCCCCAGCATTTT. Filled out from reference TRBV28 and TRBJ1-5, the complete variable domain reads DVKVTQSSRYLVKRTGEKVFLECVQDMDHENMFWYRQDPGLGLRLIYFSYDVKMKEKGDIPEGYSVSREKKERFSLILESASTNQTSMYLCASSPRGRGSNQPQHFGDGTRLSIL.